This T cell receptor beta chain was obtained from a study of CD8 T cells in ankylosing spondylitis. Overall study findings and caveats: A motif in TCR beta, a set of under 10 highly homologous variants, appeared characteristic of ankylosing spondylitis blood. Certain motif variants had earlier been reported in reactive arthritis synovial fluid and blood. Those disease-linked clones were CD8+; they were also relatively rare in peripheral blood.

TCRdb fed the 5' RACE reads into MiXCR, producing one record per CDR3 protein. Here the sample spans tens of thousands of distinct CDR3 sequences, 4.5% to 6% being singletons. Looked up from germline, CDR1 is KGHSH and CDR2 is LQKENI. The CDR3 consists of 12 residues. V was pared by 3 bases and J by 9 bases, with 9 bases between. This clonotype was observed many times. Antigen: not known. The TCR was taken from a male donor with ankylosing spondylitis or in good health (not recorded which). This chain links TRBV18 with TRBJ2-1, with no clear D. Sequencing was done on a sample of blood, either unsorted or a sorted T cell fraction (not recorded which). CDR3 sequence: CASSPRLGEQFF. CDR3 nucleotides: TGTGCCAGCTCACCCCGGTTAGGTGAGCAGTTCTTC.